This paragraph covers one TCR beta chain sequence. The source of the sample is a study of blood T cells in healthy people across ages. In each sample, at least 7 million PBMCs were isolated. It was with a sample-barcoded 5' primer and a J-beta primer mix that a second PCR of about 6 to 12 cycles was run. Via MiXCR, TCRdb re-called the 5' RACE reads, giving one row per CDR3 protein. This sample has some 1,800,000 distinct CDR3 sequences, with about 39% found just once. The CDR3 contains 16 residues. Germline lookup yields CDR1 SGHRS and CDR2 YFSETQ. This sequence joins TRBV5-1 and TRBJ2-4; 8 bases line up with TRBD1. The DNA end lines up better with TRBJ2-7; the J call may be wrong. Sequenced: blood. The sequence came from a human donor in good health. CDR3 residues: CASSLPTGGMSYEQYF. DNA of the CDR3: TGCGCCAGCAGCTTGCCCACAGGGGGAATGTCTTACGAGCAGTACTTC.